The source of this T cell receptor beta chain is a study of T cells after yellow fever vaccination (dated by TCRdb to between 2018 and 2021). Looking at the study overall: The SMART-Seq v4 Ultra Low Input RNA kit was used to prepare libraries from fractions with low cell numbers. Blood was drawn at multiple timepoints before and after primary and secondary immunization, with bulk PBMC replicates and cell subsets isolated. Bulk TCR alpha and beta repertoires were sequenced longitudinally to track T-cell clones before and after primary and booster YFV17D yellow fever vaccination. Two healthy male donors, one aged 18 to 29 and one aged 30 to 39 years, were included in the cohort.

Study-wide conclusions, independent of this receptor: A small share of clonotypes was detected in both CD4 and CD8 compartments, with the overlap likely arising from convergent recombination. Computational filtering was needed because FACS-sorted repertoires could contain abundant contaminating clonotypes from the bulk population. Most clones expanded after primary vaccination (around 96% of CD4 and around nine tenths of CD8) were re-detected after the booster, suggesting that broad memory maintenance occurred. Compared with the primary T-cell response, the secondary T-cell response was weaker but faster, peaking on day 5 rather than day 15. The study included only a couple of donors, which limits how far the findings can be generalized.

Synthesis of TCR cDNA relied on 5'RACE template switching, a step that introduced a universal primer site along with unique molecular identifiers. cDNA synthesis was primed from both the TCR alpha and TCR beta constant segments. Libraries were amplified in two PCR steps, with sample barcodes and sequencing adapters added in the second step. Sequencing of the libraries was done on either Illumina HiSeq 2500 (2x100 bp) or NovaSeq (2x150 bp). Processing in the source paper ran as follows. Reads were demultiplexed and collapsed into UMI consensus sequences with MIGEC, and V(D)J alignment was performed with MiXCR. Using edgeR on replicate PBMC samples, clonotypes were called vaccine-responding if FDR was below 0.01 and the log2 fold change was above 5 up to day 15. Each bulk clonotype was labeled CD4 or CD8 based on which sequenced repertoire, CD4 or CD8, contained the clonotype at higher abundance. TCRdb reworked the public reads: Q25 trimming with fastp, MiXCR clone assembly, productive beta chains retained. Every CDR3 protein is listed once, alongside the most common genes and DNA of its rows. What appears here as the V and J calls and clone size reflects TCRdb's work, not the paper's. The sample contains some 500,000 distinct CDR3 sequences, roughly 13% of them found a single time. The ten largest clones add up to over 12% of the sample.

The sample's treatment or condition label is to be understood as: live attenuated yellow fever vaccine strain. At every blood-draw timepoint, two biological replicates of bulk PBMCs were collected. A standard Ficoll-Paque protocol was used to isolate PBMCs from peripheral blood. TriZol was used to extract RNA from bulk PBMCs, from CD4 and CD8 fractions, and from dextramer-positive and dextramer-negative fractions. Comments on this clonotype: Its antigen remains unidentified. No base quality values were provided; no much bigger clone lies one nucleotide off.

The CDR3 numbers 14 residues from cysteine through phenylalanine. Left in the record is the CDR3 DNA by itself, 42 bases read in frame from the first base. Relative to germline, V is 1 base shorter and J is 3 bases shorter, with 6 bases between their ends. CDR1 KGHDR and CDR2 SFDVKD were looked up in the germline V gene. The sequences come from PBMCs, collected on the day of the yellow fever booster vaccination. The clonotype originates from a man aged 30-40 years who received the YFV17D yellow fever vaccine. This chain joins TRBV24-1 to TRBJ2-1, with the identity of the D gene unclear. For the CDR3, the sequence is CATSDLASYNEQFF. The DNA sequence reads TGTGCCACCAGTGATTTAGCAAGCTACAATGAGCAGTTCTTC.